Listed below are T cell receptor beta chains from one sample, sequenced in a study of T cell responses to AZD1222 COVID-19 vaccine. Here immunoSEQ multiplex PCR was the method, and the copy in TCRdb shows in-frame clones only, minus some. The sample consists of around 160,000 clones, about 90% of them appearing once. This material consisted of peripheral blood, taken on day 0 of AZD1222 vaccination. The receptor source for this set is an adult in good health. Both conserved end residues are trimmed from each CDR3. D genes are given only for firm matches. The size entry is marked missing in some rows and otherwise reads once, few, many or a size class.

clone_size: NA
v_call: TRBV27
j_call: TRBJ2-3
d_call: NA
cdr3_aa: ASSPGTASTDTQY

clone_size: NA
v_call: TRBV13
j_call: TRBJ2-1
d_call: NA
cdr3_aa: ASSLGTGGGEQF

clone_size: NA
v_call: TRBV12-3/TRBV12-4
j_call: TRBJ2-7
d_call: NA
cdr3_aa: ASSLQAPYEQY

clone_size: NA
v_call: TRBV5-6
j_call: TRBJ1-2
d_call: NA
cdr3_aa: ASSLVQLDYGYT

clone_size: few
v_call: TRBV27
j_call: TRBJ1-1
d_call: NA
cdr3_aa: ASSLGQRNGAF

clone_size: NA
v_call: TRBV5-1
j_call: TRBJ1-1
d_call: NA
cdr3_aa: ASSLGWADTEAF

clone_size: NA
v_call: TRBV4-3
j_call: TRBJ1-4
d_call: TRBD1
cdr3_aa: ASSLNDGQGGEKLF

clone_size: few
v_call: TRBV20-1
j_call: TRBJ1-6
d_call: NA
cdr3_aa: SASRGGQGARSPLH

clone_size: NA
v_call: TRBV14
j_call: TRBJ2-5
d_call: NA
cdr3_aa: ASSQVTGSQETQY

clone_size: NA
v_call: TRBV2
j_call: TRBJ1-1
d_call: NA
cdr3_aa: ASRLTGPDEAF

clone_size: NA
v_call: TRBV7-8
j_call: TRBJ1-1
d_call: NA
cdr3_aa: ASSLGGLEAF

clone_size: NA
v_call: TRBV5-1
j_call: TRBJ2-7
d_call: NA
cdr3_aa: ASSPPGDLSSYEQY

clone_size: NA
v_call: TRBV15
j_call: TRBJ2-1
d_call: NA
cdr3_aa: ATSRGGEGNEQF

clone_size: NA
v_call: TRBV19
j_call: TRBJ1-1
d_call: NA
cdr3_aa: AVGRDGNTEAF

clone_size: NA
v_call: TRBV11-2
j_call: TRBJ2-2
d_call: NA
cdr3_aa: ASSGRGTTTGELF

clone_size: NA
v_call: TRBV27
j_call: TRBJ1-2
d_call: NA
cdr3_aa: ASSDGLAGYT

clone_size: NA
v_call: TRBV7-2
j_call: TRBJ2-7
d_call: NA
cdr3_aa: ASSLVWYEQY

clone_size: NA
v_call: TRBV18
j_call: TRBJ1-4
d_call: NA
cdr3_aa: ASSPGTSQNEKLF

clone_size: NA
v_call: TRBV28
j_call: TRBJ2-7
d_call: NA
cdr3_aa: ASSLFAGKGYEQY

clone_size: NA
v_call: TRBV14
j_call: TRBJ2-2
d_call: NA
cdr3_aa: ASSQDEGGNTGELF

clone_size: NA
v_call: TRBV11-2
j_call: TRBJ2-3
d_call: NA
cdr3_aa: ASSLVWDTQY

clone_size: few
v_call: TRBV7-3
j_call: TRBJ2-3
d_call: TRBD2
cdr3_aa: ASSATSGGWDTQY